This T cell receptor (beta chain) was observed in a study of blood T cells in healthy people across ages (dated by TCRdb to the mid-2010s). Notes on the research overall: In model experiments, template switching captured about one uniquely barcoded TCR beta cDNA molecule for every two T cells. The study measured age-related changes in TCR beta repertoire diversity using deep sequencing normalized with unique cDNA molecular identifiers. Donors were grouped into four age groups: young (average 16 years), middle-aged (39), aged (62) and long-lived (approximately 75). To avoid experimental bias, donors of different ages were spread randomly across the sequencing lanes. The study analyzed two additional independent replicas of 1 million unique cDNA reads from the same blood draw for two donors, one aged 18 to 30 and one aged 80 or older. What the authors observed across the whole study: Observed TCR beta diversity correlated strongly with the percentage of naive T cells measured by flow cytometry. Compared with the aged group, the long-lived group had more naive CD4+ T cells, fewer expanded clones and increased TCR diversity, suggesting age selection. Estimates of total diversity from one million sequenced T cells were regarded as lower bounds and underestimates. As age increased, observed TCR beta diversity per million T cells dropped in a roughly linear way, and a significant reduction was already evident by age 40. Bulk unsorted PBMC profiling prevented conclusive comparison of naive and antigen-experienced compartments. The CMV infection status of donors was not known, potentially confounding age-related changes in expanded clonotypes.

Worth noting for this clonotype: Its specific antigen is unknown. Base qualities are not provided; no much larger clone lies one nucleotide away.

The method behind the library was 5' RACE. Sequencing relied on an Illumina HiSeq 2500. A second PCR of 7 to 11 cycles was performed with a sample-barcoded 5' primer and a J-beta primer mix. A template-switch 5' adaptor carrying 12 random nucleotides introduced a unique molecular identifier onto each TCR beta cDNA molecule. Each sample yielded at least 2.5 million CDR3-containing paired-end reads. All of the RNA was converted into first-strand cDNA using the Mint cDNA synthesis kit, with a TRBC-specific oligonucleotide serving as the primer. All cDNA was treated with uracil-DNA glycosylase and then went through a first 18-cycle PCR with the universal primers M1SS and BC2_uni_R. Turning to the authors' computational methods: Normalization of each sample was performed by random selection of 1 million high-quality reads, each carrying a distinct molecular identifier. Instead of being binned into consensus sequences, reads with shared molecular identifiers were discarded. MiTCR, with a Q25 quality threshold and the strictest error-elimination algorithm, was used for CDR3 identification, clonotype clustering and error correction. A nonparametric unseen species model with Euler transformation was used to estimate a lower bound on total TCR beta diversity. TCRdb reprocessed the public reads (quality trimming at Q25 with fastp, clone calling with MiXCR) and kept in-frame beta chains. All rows with the same CDR3 protein become a single entry with the most common DNA and genes. It is TCRdb's table, rather than the study itself, that gives the V and J calls and clone size. Here the sample has about 1.1 million distinct CDR3 sequences; more than 30% occur a single time. Of the sample, 10% to 15% is held by the ten largest clones.

Donors were about 36 systemically healthy Caucasian individuals from Russia aged roughly 6 to 100 years. Each donor gave ten milliliters of peripheral blood, drawn into EDTA-treated Vacutainer tubes. Ficoll-Paque density-gradient centrifugation was used to isolate PBMCs, with at least 6.5 million per sample. Total RNA, at least 6 micrograms per sample, was extracted from PBMCs with Trizol reagent. For every donor, flow cytometry on a PBMC aliquot measured the percentage of naive CD45RAhigh/CD27high T cells. What was sequenced was blood. The receptor was isolated from a man aged 18 to 30 in good health.

The CDR3 here reads CASSVTRGRESSGANVLTF. Read as DNA, the sequence is TGTGCCAGCAGTGTAACCCGGGGCAGGGAAAGCTCTGGGGCCAACGTCCTGACTTTC. The chain is encoded by TRBV6-2 or TRBV6-3 joined to TRBJ2-6; the D assignment is uncertain and may be TRBD1 or TRBD2, with 5 bases supporting each. Per the germline V gene, MNHEY is the CDR1 and SVGEGT is the CDR2. CDR3 length: 19 amino acids, cysteine to phenylalanine. The only DNA kept is the CDR3, 57 bases in frame from the first base. The trim is 5 bases for V and 0 bases for J, with a gap of 20 bases between the germline ends.